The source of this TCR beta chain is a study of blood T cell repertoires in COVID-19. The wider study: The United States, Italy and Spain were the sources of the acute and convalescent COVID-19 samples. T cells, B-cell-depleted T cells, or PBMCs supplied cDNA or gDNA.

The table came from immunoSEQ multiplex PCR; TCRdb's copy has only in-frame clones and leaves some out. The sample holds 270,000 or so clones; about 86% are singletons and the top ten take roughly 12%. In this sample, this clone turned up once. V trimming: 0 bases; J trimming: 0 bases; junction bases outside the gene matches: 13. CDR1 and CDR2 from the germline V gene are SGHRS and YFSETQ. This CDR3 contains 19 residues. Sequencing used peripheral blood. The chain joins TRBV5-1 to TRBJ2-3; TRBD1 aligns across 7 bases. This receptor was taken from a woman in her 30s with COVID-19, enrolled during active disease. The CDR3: CASSLGSPTTGTSTDTQYF. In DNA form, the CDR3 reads TGCGCCAGCAGCTTGGGAAGTCCAACGACAGGGACGAGCACAGATACGCAGTATTTT.